The entry below gives a single T cell receptor beta chain sequence along with its context. This specimen belongs to a study of blood T cell repertoires in COVID-19. Background on the study: The United States, Italy and Spain supplied acute and convalescent COVID-19 samples.

Germline loops: CDR1 MGHRA, CDR2 YSYEKL. The CDR3 contains 13 residues. Between the trimmed V and J ends, which lost 6 bases and 7 bases, there was a span of 12 bases. Profiling relied on immunoSEQ multiplex PCR, and the TCRdb table lists in-frame clones only, not all of them. The profile shows 200,000 to 250,000 clones, 70% to 90% of them singletons. This TCR was recovered from a woman between 18 and 29 years old who had recovered from COVID-19. This chain joins TRBV4-1 and TRBJ2-2, with D possibly matching TRBD1 (6 bases). The sample was peripheral blood. CDR3 sequence (DNA): TGCGCCAGCAGTCCAGGGGTGTTCGGGGAGCTGTTTTTT. Protein: CASSPGVFGELFF.